These T cell receptor beta chains were read from a single sample in a study of blood T cell repertoires in COVID-19. TCRdb's table, derived via immunoSEQ multiplex PCR, lists solely in-frame clones and lacks some. The sample lists 81,000 or so clones; 92% were seen once. Sequenced: peripheral blood. All receptors come from a woman aged 60-75 years with active COVID-19. Each CDR3 is given with its conserved first and last residue. The D gene is left open where the match is weak. Size is stated for part of the rows, as once, few or many counts, or as a class when the clone is expanded.

j_call clone_size v_call d_call cdr3_nt cdr3_aa
TRBJ1-2 . TRBV15 . TGTGCCACCAGCACCGAAGGACGGGATGGTAACTATGGCTACACCTTC CATSTEGRDGNYGYTF
TRBJ2-7 once TRBV27 TRBD2 TGTGCCAGCAGTCCCGACAGCGGGGCCCACGAGCAGTACTTC CASSPDSGAHEQYF
TRBJ2-2 . TRBV18 . TGTGCCAGCTCACCACCTTCAGGGGCGAACACCGGGGAGCTGTTTTTT CASSPPSGANTGELFF
TRBJ1-5 once TRBV28 . TGTGCCAGCACCGCTGGGAGGGGGAATCAGCCCCAGCATTTT CASTAGRGNQPQHF
TRBJ1-5 . TRBV18 . TGTGCCAGCTCCCCAAGGACAGAAAGGGGCAATCAGCCCCAGCATTTT CASSPRTERGNQPQHF
TRBJ1-1 . TRBV6-5 . TGTGCCAGCAGTCGACAGGCCCTCCTGGGGACTGAAGCTTTCTTT CASSRQALLGTEAFF
TRBJ2-2 . TRBV5-1 TRBD1 TGCGCCAGCAGTGTGGGACAGAATAGTAGGACCGGGGAGCTGTTTTTT CASSVGQNSRTGELFF
TRBJ1-5 . TRBV4-3 TRBD1 TGCGCCAGCAGCCAAGAAACAGGGGGTAATAGCAATCAGCCCCAGCATTTT CASSQETGGNSNQPQHF
TRBJ1-4 . TRBV5-8 TRBD1 TGTGCCAGCAGCGTAGGACAGGGAACCCCTGAAAAACTGTTTTTT CASSVGQGTPEKLFF
TRBJ1-1 . TRBV25-1 . TGTGCCAGCAGTGATGGGGCGTTGGAAGCTTTCTTT CASSDGALEAFF
TRBJ1-3 . TRBV18 . TGTGCCAGCTCACCTCCAGGCCCAGGCGCTGGAAACACCATATATTTT CASSPPGPGAGNTIYF
TRBJ1-1 once TRBV5-1 . TGCGCCAGCAGCCCCCAGAGCGGGGGCGGTACTGAAGCTTTCTTT CASSPQSGGGTEAFF
TRBJ2-7 . TRBV28 TRBD1 TGTGCCAGCAGCCCTGGGACAGGGAGGAGCTACTACGAGCAGTACTTC CASSPGTGRSYYEQYF
TRBJ1-5 . TRBV28 TRBD1 TGTGCCAGCAGTTCAGCGGAGGGACAGGGGGCCCGTCAGCCCCAGCATTTT CASSSAEGQGARQPQHF
TRBJ1-5 . TRBV19 . TGTGCCAGCAGTTATCTACAGGGAAGGCGCAATCAGCCCCAGCATTTT CASSYLQGRRNQPQHF
TRBJ1-1 . TRBV2 . TGTGCCAGCAGTGGGGCACAGAACACTGAAGCTTTCTTT CASSGAQNTEAFF
TRBJ2-4 . TRBV3-1/TRBV3-2 TRBD2 TGTGCCAGCAGCCAGGGGGGGGCCAAAAACATTCAGTACTTC CASSQGGAKNIQYF
TRBJ1-4 . TRBV28 . TGTGCCAGCAGTTCCTCGTTTTTGACAGGCACTAATGAAAAACTGTTTTTT CASSSSFLTGTNEKLFF
TRBJ2-3 . TRBV29-1 . TGCAGCGCCGGAGGGGGGGCGAGCACAGATACGCAGTATTTT CSAGGGASTDTQYF
TRBJ2-5 . TRBV5-1 TRBD2 TGCGCCAGCAGCTCGACTAGCTTGGAGGAGACCCAGTACTTC CASSSTSLEETQYF
TRBJ1-6 . TRBV28 . TGTGCCAGCACTCAGACCTATAATTCACCCCTCCACTTT CASTQTYNSPLHF
TRBJ2-2 . TRBV6-6 . TGTGCCAGCAGTCCGGAGGGCGGGGAGCTGTTTTTT CASSPEGGELFF
TRBJ2-3 . TRBV19 . TGTGCCAGCCGGGACAAGGGGACAGATACGCAGTATTTT CASRDKGTDTQYF
TRBJ2-7 . TRBV25-1 TRBD2 TGTGCCAGCAGTGAAGCGGGGGGAATCTCCTACGAGCAGTACTTC CASSEAGGISYEQYF
TRBJ2-7 . TRBV7-9 TRBD2 TGTGCCAGCAGCCCAGGAGCGGGGGCGACCTACGAGCAGTACTTC CASSPGAGATYEQYF
TRBJ1-4 . TRBV19 TRBD1 TGTGCCAGTAGTAAGTGGACAGGGGTGAATGAAAAACTGTTTTTT CASSKWTGVNEKLFF
TRBJ1-6 . TRBV6-2/TRBV6-3 . TGTGCCAGCAGTTACCTGCAGGGCAATTCACCCCTCCACTTT CASSYLQGNSPLHF
TRBJ2-5 . TRBV24-1 TRBD2 TGTGCCACCAGTGATTTGCGGGGGGGCCAAGAGACCCAGTACTTC CATSDLRGGQETQYF
TRBJ2-7 . TRBV10-3 . TGTGCCATCAGTGAGTCCGCCGGGGGGCAGGACGACTACGAGCAGTACTTC CAISESAGGQDDYEQYF
TRBJ1-5 . TRBV27 . TGTGCCAGCAGTCCTAGGTATAGCAATCAGCCCCAGCATTTT CASSPRYSNQPQHF
TRBJ1-1 . TRBV28 . TGTGCCAGCAGTTTACCCGGTAGCGTTCGTGAAGCTTTCTTT CASSLPGSVREAFF
TRBJ2-5 once TRBV7-9 . TGTGCCAGCAGCCAGATCAAGACAGACCAAGAGACCCAGTACTTC CASSQIKTDQETQYF
TRBJ1-4 . TRBV11-3 . TGTGCCAGCAGCCCCTCCGTCTGGCAGCGTGGCGAAAAACTGTTTTTT CASSPSVWQRGEKLFF
TRBJ1-2 once TRBV3-1/TRBV3-2 . TGTGCCAGCAGCCCGGGGGGGCGGGACTATGGCTACACCTTC CASSPGGRDYGYTF
TRBJ2-5 . TRBV11-1 . TGTGCCAGCAGCTTAAAAGCGACCCTCCAAGAGACCCAGTACTTC CASSLKATLQETQYF
TRBJ2-5 . TRBV5-8 . TGTGCCAGCGGGGGGTTTCAGCATCTAGAGACCCAGTACTTC CASGGFQHLETQYF
TRBJ1-3 . TRBV7-2 . TGTGCCAGCAGCCTAAGCAGGGGTGCTGGAAACACCATATATTTT CASSLSRGAGNTIYF
TRBJ1-2 . TRBV5-4 TRBD1 TGTGCCAGCAGCACAGCGACAGGGGACTATGGCTACACCTTC CASSTATGDYGYTF
TRBJ1-3 . TRBV4-1 . TGCGCCAGCAGCTCCGACATCATGGACTCTGGAAACACCATATATTTT CASSSDIMDSGNTIYF
TRBJ2-2 . TRBV5-1 . TGCGCCAGCAGCTTGAGAGCAGGAAACACCGGGGAGCTGTTTTTT CASSLRAGNTGELFF
TRBJ2-1 . TRBV28 . TGTGCCAGCAGTTTATATAGCGGCAATGAGCAGTTCTTC CASSLYSGNEQFF
TRBJ1-1 . TRBV11-2 . TGTGCCAGCAGCTTAGATATCGGTGAAGCTTTCTTT CASSLDIGEAFF
TRBJ1-2 . TRBV19 . TGTGCCAGTAGTATAGCCGGCAGGGCCCGGTATGGCTACACCTTC CASSIAGRARYGYTF
TRBJ2-3 . TRBV3-1/TRBV3-2 TRBD2 TGTGCCAGCAGCCAACGTTACCTAGCGGGCCCCCCCACAGATACGCAGTATTTT CASSQRYLAGPPTDTQYF
TRBJ1-1 . TRBV11-2 . TGTGCCAGCAGCTTCGGGGAGGACACTGAAGCTTTCTTT CASSFGEDTEAFF
TRBJ2-2 . TRBV9 . TGTGCCAGCAGCGTAGCCCCTAGTGGCACCGGGGAGCTGTTTTTT CASSVAPSGTGELFF
TRBJ1-3 . TRBV14 . TGTGCCAGCAGCCTGGTCGGGTTGAGGAACACCATATATTTT CASSLVGLRNTIYF
TRBJ1-5 . TRBV29-1 TRBD1 TGCAGCGTTGGACTCAGGGCAGGGGGTAGCAATCAGCCCCAGCATTTT CSVGLRAGGSNQPQHF
TRBJ2-2 . TRBV9 TRBD2 TGTGCCAGCAGCGTAAGGACTAGCACGAACACCGGGGAGCTGTTTTTT CASSVRTSTNTGELFF
TRBJ1-4 . TRBV24-1 . TGTGCCACCAGTGATGCGGGGCAGCTAAATGAAAAACTGTTTTTT CATSDAGQLNEKLFF
TRBJ2-7 . TRBV5-6 TRBD2 TGTGCCAGCAGCCAGACTAGCGGGAGCCCCTACGAGCAGTACTTC CASSQTSGSPYEQYF
TRBJ1-6 . TRBV14 TRBD1 TGTGCCAGCAGCCAGGGACAGCCTTATAATTCACCCCTCCACTTT CASSQGQPYNSPLHF
TRBJ1-1 . TRBV3-1/TRBV3-2 TRBD1 TGTGCCAGCAGCCAAGGATGGACAGGGGGCACTGAAGCTTTCTTT CASSQGWTGGTEAFF
TRBJ2-4 . TRBV28 TRBD2 TGTGCCAGCAGTCCCCTAGCGGGAGGGAACATTCAGTACTTC CASSPLAGGNIQYF
TRBJ2-3 . TRBV7-9 . TGTGCCAGCATTGGGGAAGGCGGGACGACAGATACGCAGTATTTT CASIGEGGTTDTQYF